This T cell receptor beta chain was documented in a study of control samples from healthy donors and cancer patients. The CDR3 runs 18 residues. With 2 bases clipped from V and 2 bases from J, the junction kept 10 bases outside the gene matches. In germline, CDR1 is MNHEY, CDR2 SMNVEV (reference sequence). Assay: immunoSEQ multiplex PCR; the TCRdb copy retains only in-frame clones and omits some. The sample holds 150,000 to 200,000 clones, 93% seen once. The sequenced sample consisted of blood. This chain connects TRBV27 to TRBJ2-2, with 8 nucleotides matching TRBD2. This sequence originates from a woman in her sixties in good health. CDR3 in DNA: TGTGCCAGCAGTTTAATCCCCGTGCTAGCGGGCAACACCGGGGAGCTGTTTTTT. This encodes CASSLIPVLAGNTGELFF.